The entry that follows covers one T cell receptor beta chain sequence. Its antigen is not known. The sample originates from a study of PD-L1 blockade in urothelial cancer. Study-wide findings and caveats: Greater 3-week expansion of tumor-associated blood clones was recorded for durable-benefit patients.

V was pared by 5 bases and J by 6 bases, with 7 bases of the junction left unmatched. Germline lookup yields CDR1 SQVTM and CDR2 ANQGSEA. The CDR3 spans 13 residues. Profiled with immunoSEQ multiplex PCR; TCRdb holds only in-frame clones, not every one. The sample yields more than 40,000 clones, 82% seen once. The time point: pretreatment peripheral blood. The rearrangement links TRBV29-1 to TRBJ2-4; 7 bases align to TRBD1. The sample was PBMCs, taken around atezolizumab (anti-PD-L1) treatment. This TCR was recovered from a man aged 50 to 59 with urothelial cancer. CDR3 in amino acids: CSVRDRVGNIQYF. In DNA form, the CDR3 reads TGCAGCGTTCGAGACAGGGTTGGAAACATTCAGTACTTC.